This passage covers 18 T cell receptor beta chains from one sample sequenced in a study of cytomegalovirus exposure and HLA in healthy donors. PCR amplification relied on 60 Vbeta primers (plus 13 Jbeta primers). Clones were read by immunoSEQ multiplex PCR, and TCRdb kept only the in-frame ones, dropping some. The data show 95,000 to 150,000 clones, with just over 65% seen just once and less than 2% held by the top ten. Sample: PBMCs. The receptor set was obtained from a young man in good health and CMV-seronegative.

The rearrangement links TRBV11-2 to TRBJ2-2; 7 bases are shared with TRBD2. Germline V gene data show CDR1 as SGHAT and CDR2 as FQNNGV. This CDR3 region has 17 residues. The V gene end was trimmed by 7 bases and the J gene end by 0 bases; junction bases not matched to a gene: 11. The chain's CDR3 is CASTFRPGGSNTGELFF. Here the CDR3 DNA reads TGTGCCAGCACCTTCCGACCCGGGGGGTCGAACACCGGGGAGCTGTTTTTT. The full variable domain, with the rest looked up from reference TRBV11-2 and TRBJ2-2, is EAGVAQSPRYKIIEKRQSVAFWCNPISGHATLYWYQQILGQGPKLLIQFQNNGVVDDSQLPKDRFSAERLKGVDSTLKIQPAKLEDSAVYLCASTFRPGGSNTGELFFGEGSRLTVL.

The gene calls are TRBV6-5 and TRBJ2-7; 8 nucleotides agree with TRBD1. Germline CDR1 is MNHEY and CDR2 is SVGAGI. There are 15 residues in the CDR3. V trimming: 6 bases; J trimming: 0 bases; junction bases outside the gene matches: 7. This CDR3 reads CASSRGQVLSYEQYF. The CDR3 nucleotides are TGTGCCAGCAGCCGGGGACAGGTGCTCTCCTACGAGCAGTACTTC.

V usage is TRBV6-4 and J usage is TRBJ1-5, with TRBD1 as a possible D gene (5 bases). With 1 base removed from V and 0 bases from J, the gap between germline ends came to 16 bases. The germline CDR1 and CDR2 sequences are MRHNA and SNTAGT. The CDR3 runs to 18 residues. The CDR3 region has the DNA TGTGCCAGCAGTGACTACCGGGACTGGAAAAATAGCAATCAGCCCCAGCATTTT. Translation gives CASSDYRDWKNSNQPQHF.

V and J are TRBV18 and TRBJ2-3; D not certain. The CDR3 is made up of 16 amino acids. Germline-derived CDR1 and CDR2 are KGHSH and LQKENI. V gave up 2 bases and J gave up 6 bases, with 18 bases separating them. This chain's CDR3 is CASSPISSKLIDTQYF. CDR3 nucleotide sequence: TGTGCCAGCTCACCAATTAGTTCTAAACTAATCGATACGCAGTATTTT.

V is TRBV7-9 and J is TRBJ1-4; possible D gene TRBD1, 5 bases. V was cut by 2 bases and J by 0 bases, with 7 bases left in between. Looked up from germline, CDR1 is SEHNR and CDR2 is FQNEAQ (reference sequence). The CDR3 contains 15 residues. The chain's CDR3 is CASSLRGATNEKLFF. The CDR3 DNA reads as TGTGCCAGCAGCTTACGGGGGGCAACTAATGAAAAACTGTTTTTT. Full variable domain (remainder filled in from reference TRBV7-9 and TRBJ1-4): DTGVSQNPRHKITKRGQNVTFRCDPISEHNRLYWYRQTLGQGPEFLTYFQNEAQLEKSRLLSDRFSAERPKGSFSTLEIQRTEQGDSAMYLCASSLRGATNEKLFFGSGTQLSVL.

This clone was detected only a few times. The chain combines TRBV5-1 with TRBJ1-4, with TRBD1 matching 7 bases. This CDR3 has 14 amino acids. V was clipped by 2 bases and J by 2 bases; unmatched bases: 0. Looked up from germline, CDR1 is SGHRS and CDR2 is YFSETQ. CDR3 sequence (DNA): TGCGCCAGCAGCTTACAGGGGACTAATGAAAAACTGTTTTTT. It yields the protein CASSLQGTNEKLFF. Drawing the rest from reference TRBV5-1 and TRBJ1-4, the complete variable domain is KAGVTQTPRYLIKTRGQQVTLSCSPISGHRSVSWYQQTPGQGLQFLFEYFSETQRNKGNFPGRFSGRQFSNSRSEMNVSTLELGDSALYLCASSLQGTNEKLFFGSGTQLSVL.

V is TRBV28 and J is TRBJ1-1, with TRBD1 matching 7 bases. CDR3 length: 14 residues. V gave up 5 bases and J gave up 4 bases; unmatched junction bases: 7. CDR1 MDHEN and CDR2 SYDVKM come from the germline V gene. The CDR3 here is CASSMTGWRTEAFF. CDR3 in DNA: TGTGCCAGCAGTATGACAGGGTGGCGCACTGAAGCTTTCTTT.

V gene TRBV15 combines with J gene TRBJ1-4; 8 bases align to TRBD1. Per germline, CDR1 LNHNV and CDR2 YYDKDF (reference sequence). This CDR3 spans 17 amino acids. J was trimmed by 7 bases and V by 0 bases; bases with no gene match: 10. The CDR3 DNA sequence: TGTGCCACCAGCAGAGATTACCCGACAGGGGCGGGTGAAAAACTGTTTTTT. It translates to CATSRDYPTGAGEKLFF.

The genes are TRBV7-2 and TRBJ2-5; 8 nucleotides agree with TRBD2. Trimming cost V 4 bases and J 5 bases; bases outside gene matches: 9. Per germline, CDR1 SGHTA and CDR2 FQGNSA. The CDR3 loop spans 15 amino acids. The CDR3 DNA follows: TGTGCCAGCAGCTCTCGAGCGGGAGTAAGGGAGACCCAGTACTTC. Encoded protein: CASSSRAGVRETQYF.

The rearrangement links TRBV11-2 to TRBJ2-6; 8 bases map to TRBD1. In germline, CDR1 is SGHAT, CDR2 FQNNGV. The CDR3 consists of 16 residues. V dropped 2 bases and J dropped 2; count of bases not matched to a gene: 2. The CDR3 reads CASSLMDRAGANVLTF. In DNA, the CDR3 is TGTGCCAGCAGCTTAATGGACAGGGCTGGGGCCAACGTCCTGACTTTC.

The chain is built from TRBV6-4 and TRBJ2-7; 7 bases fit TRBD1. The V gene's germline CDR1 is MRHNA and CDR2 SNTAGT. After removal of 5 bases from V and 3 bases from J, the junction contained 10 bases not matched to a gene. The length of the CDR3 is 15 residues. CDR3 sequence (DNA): TGTGCCAGCAGTCACGACAGGGTTCTTAGCTACGAGCAGTACTTC. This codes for CASSHDRVLSYEQYF.

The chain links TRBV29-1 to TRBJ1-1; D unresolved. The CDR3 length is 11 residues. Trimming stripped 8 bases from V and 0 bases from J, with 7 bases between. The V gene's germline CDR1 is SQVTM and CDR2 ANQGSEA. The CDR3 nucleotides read TGCAGCTCTACGTTGAACACTGAAGCTTTCTTT. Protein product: CSSTLNTEAFF.

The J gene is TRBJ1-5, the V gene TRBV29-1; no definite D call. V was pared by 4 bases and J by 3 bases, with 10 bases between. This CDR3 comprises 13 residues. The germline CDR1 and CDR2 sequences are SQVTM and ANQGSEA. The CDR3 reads CSVGTTDNQPQHF. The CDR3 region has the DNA TGCAGCGTTGGAACCACTGACAATCAGCCCCAGCATTTT.

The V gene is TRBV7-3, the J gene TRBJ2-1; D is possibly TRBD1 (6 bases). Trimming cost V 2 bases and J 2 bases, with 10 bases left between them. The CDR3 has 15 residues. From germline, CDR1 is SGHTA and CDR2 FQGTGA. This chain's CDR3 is CASSLGGPPYNEQFF. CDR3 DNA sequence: TGTGCCAGCAGCTTAGGGGGCCCCCCCTACAATGAGCAGTTCTTC.

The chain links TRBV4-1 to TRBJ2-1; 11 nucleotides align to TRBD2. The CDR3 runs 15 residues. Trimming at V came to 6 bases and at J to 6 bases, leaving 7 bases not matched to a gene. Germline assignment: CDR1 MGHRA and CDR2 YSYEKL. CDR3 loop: CASRVLAGVINEQFF. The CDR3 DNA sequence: TGCGCCAGCAGGGTACTAGCGGGAGTTATCAATGAGCAGTTCTTC.

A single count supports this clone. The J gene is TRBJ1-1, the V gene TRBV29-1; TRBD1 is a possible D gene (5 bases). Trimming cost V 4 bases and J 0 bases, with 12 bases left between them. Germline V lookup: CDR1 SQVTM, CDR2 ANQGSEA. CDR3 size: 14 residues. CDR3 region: CSVGRWGVNTEAFF. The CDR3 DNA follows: TGCAGCGTTGGTCGGTGGGGGGTGAACACTGAAGCTTTCTTT.

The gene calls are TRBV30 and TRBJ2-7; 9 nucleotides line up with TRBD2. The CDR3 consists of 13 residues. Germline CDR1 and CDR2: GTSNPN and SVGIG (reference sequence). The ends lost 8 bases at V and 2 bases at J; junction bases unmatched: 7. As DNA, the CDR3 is TGTGCCGGTAGCGGGAGCCCGCCCTACGAGCAGTACTTC. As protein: CAGSGSPPYEQYF.

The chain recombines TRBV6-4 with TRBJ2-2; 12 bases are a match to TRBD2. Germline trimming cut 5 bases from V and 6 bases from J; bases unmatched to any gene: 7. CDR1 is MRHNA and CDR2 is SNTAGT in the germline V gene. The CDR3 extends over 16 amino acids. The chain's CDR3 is CASSPLAGGPAGELFF. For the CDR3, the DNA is TGTGCCAGCAGTCCCCTAGCGGGGGGGCCGGCCGGGGAGCTGTTTTTT.